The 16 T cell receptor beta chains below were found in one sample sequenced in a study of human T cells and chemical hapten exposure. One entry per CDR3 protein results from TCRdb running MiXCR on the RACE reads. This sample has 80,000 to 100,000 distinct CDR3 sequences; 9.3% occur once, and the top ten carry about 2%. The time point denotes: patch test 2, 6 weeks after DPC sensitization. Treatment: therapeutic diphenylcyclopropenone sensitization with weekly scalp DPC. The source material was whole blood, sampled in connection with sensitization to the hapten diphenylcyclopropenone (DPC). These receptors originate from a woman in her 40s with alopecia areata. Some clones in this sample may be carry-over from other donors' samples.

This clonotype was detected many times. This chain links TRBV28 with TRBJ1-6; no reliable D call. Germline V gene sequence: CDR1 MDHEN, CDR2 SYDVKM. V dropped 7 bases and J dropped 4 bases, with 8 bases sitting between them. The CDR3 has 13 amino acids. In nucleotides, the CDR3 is TGTGCCAGCACCAATTCGTATAATTCACCCCTCCACTTT. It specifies CASTNSYNSPLHF.

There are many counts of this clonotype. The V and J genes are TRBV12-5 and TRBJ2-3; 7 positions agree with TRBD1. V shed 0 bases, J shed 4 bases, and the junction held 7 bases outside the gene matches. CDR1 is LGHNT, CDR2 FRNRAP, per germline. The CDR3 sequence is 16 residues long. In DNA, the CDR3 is TGTGCTAGTGGTTTGGTTCCAGGGGGTAAAGCAGATACGCAGTATTTT. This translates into CASGLVPGGKADTQYF.

CDR3 residues: CASRPSGRDYEQYF. The CDR3 bases are TGTGCCAGCAGACCTAGCGGGAGAGACTACGAGCAGTACTTC. The V and J genes are TRBV3-1 and TRBJ2-7; TRBD2 matches at 10 bases. The CDR3 spans 14 residues. Germline CDR1 reads LGHDT; CDR2 reads YNNKEL (reference sequence). Trimming cost V 6 bases and J 3 bases; bases outside gene matches: 5.

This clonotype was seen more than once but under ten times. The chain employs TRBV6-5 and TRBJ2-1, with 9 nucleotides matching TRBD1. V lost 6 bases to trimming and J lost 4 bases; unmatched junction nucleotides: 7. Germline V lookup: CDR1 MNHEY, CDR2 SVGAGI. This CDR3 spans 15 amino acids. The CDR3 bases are TGTGCCAGCAGACCGACAGGGGGGATATACAATGAGCAGTTCTTC. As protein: CASRPTGGIYNEQFF.

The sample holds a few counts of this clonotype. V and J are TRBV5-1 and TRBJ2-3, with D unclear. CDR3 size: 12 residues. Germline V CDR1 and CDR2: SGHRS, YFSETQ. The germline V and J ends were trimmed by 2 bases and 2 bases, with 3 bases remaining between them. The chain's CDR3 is CASSFDTDTQYF. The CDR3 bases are TGCGCCAGCAGCTTCGACACAGATACGCAGTATTTT.

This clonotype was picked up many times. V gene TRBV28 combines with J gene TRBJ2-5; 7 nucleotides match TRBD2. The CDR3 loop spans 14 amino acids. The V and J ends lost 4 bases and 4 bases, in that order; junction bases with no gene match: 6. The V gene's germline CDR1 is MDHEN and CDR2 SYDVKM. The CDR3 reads CASSYGGIGETQYF. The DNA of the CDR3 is TGTGCCAGCAGTTACGGGGGGATAGGAGAGACCCAGTACTTC.

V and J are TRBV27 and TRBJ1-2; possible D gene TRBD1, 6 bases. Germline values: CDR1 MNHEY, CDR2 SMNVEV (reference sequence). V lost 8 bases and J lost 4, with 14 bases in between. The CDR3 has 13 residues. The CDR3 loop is CASAPTGIYGYTF. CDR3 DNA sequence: TGTGCCAGCGCCCCCACAGGGATCTATGGCTACACCTTC.

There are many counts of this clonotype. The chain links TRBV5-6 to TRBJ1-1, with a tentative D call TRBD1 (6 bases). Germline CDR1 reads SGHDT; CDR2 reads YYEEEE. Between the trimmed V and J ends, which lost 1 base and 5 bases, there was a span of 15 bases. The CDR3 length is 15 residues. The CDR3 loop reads CASSLLGQGLTEAFF. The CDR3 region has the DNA TGTGCCAGCAGCTTGTTGGGTCAGGGGTTGACTGAAGCTTTCTTT. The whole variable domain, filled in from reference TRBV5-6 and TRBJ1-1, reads DAGVTQSPTHLIKTRGQQVTLRCSPKSGHDTVSWYQQALGQGPQFIFQYYEEEERQRGNFPDRFSGHQFPNYSSELNVNALLLGDSALYLCASSLLGQGLTEAFFGQGTRLTVV.

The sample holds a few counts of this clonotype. The CDR3 loop reads CSVAAGGRETQYF. The CDR3 DNA is TGCAGCGTTGCTGCCGGGGGGCGAGAGACCCAGTACTTC. The genes are TRBV29-1 and TRBJ2-5; tentatively, D is TRBD2 (7 bases). The V end was cut by 4 bases, the J end by 4 bases, with 13 bases between. The CDR3 is 13 amino acids. Germline loops: CDR1 SQVTM, CDR2 ANQGSEA.

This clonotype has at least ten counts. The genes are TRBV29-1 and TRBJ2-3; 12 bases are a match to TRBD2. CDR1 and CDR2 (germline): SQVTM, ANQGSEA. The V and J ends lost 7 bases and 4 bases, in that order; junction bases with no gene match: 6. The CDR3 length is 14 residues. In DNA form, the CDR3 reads TGCAGCGCTAGCGGGAGGGCGGTATCAGATACGCAGTATTTT. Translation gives CSASGRAVSDTQYF.

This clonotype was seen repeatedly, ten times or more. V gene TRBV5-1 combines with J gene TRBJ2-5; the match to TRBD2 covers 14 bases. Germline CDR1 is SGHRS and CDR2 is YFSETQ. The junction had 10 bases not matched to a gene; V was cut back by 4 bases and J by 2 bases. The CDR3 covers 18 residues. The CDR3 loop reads CASSPGLAGGITQETQYF. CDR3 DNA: TGCGCCAGCAGCCCCGGACTAGCGGGAGGAATTACTCAAGAGACCCAGTACTTC.

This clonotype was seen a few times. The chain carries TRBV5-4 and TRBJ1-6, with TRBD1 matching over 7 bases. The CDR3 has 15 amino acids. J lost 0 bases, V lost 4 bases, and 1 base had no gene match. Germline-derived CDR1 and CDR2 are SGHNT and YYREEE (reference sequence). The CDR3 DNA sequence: TGTGCCAGCAGCAGGGACAGCTCCTATAATTCACCCCTCCACTTT. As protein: CASSRDSSYNSPLHF.

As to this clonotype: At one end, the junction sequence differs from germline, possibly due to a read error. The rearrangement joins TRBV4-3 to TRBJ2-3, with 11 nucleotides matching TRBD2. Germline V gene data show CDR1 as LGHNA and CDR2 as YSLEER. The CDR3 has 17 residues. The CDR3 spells CAGSQESTSGSTDTQYF. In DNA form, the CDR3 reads TGCGCCGGCAGCCAAGAATCTACTAGCGGGAGTACAGATACGCAGTATTTT.

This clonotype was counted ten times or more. CDR3 nucleotide sequence: TGTGCCAGCGCCCTACTAGGAAACGCTGAAGCTTTCTTT. This translates into CASALLGNAEAFF. The gene calls are TRBV12-3 or TRBV12-4 and TRBJ1-1, with D unresolved. Trimming removed 8 bases from V and 6 bases from J, with 16 bases in between. This CDR3 comprises 13 residues.

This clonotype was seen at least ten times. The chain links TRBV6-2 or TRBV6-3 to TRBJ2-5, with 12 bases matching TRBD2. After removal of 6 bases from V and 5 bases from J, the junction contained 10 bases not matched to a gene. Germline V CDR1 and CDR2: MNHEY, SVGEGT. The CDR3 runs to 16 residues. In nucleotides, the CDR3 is TGTGCCAGCAGCCGCGGACTAGCGGGATTGGGGGAGACCCAGTACTTC. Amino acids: CASSRGLAGLGETQYF.

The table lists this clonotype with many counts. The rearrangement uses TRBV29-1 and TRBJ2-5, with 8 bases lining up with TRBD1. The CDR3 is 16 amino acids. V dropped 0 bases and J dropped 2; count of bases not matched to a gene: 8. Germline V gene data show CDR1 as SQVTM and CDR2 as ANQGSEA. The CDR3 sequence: CSVEDLKGTGQETQYF. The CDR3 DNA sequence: TGCAGCGTTGAAGATCTTAAGGGGACAGGTCAAGAGACCCAGTACTTC.